The rows below give T cell receptor beta chains drawn from one sample of a study of blood T cell repertoires in COVID-19. The data were produced by immunoSEQ multiplex PCR, yet TCRdb's version contains in-frame clones alone and is incomplete. The profile shows approximately 500,000 clones, roughly 90% of them singletons. Material for sequencing was PBMCs or T cells enriched from blood (not recorded which). The receptors were sampled from a woman between 40 and 55 years old who had recovered from COVID-19. Each CDR3 is given with its conserved first and last residue. The D gene is left open where the match is weak. Clone size, where shown, is once, few, many, or a class for clones that have expanded.

v_gene	j_gene	abundance	d_gene	CDR3aa	CDR3nt
TRBV19	TRBJ1-1	-	-	CASSTQGIAEAFF	TGTGCCAGTAGTACACAGGGTATCGCTGAAGCTTTCTTT
TRBV6-5	TRBJ2-5	-	TRBD2	CATLWGGRARETQYF	TGTGCCACCCTGTGGGGCGGGAGGGCTCGAGAGACCCAGTACTTC
TRBV4-1	TRBJ2-7	-	TRBD2	CASSQRLAGGSYEQYF	TGCGCCAGCAGCCAAAGACTAGCGGGAGGGTCCTACGAGCAGTACTTC
TRBV7-2	TRBJ1-5	-	-	CASSFSGAEPQHF	TGTGCCAGCAGCTTTAGCGGTGCCGAGCCCCAGCATTTT
TRBV27	TRBJ1-3	-	TRBD1	CASSPASQYRGPSGNTIYF	TGTGCCAGCAGCCCTGCTTCCCAGTACAGGGGGCCTTCTGGAAACACCATATATTTT
TRBV19	TRBJ1-5	-	-	CASSIGQVQPQHF	TGTGCCAGTAGTATAGGACAGGTGCAGCCCCAGCATTTT
TRBV24-1	TRBJ2-7	-	TRBD1	CATSATGGTYEQYF	TGTGCCACCAGTGCGACAGGGGGCACCTACGAGCAGTACTTC
TRBV7-2	TRBJ1-2	-	-	CASSSRVNYGYTF	TGTGCCAGCAGCTCCCGGGTTAACTATGGCTACACCTTC
TRBV19	TRBJ2-3	many	TRBD2	CASSIGGGDTQYF	TGTGCCAGTAGTATAGGGGGGGGAGATACGCAGTATTTT
TRBV12-5	TRBJ1-2	-	-	CASGPLPQGYGYTF	TGTGCTAGTGGTCCCCTCCCGCAGGGCTATGGCTACACCTTC
TRBV4-3	TRBJ2-3	-	TRBD2	CASSQDPGTSGRTTDTQYF	TGCGCCAGCAGCCAAGATCCCGGGACTAGCGGGAGGACCACAGATACGCAGTATTTT
TRBV2	TRBJ1-5	few	-	CASSESGKNQPQHF	TGTGCCAGCAGTGAGTCAGGGAAGAATCAGCCCCAGCATTTT
TRBV10-1	TRBJ2-3	-	-	CASSESGRPDTQYF	TGCGCCAGCAGTGAGTCGGGGAGGCCGGATACGCAGTATTTT
TRBV21-1	TRBJ2-7	-	-	CASREGVDRCEQYF	TGTGCCAGCAGAGAGGGGGTTGACCGGTGCGAGCAGTACTTC
TRBV11-2	TRBJ1-2	few	-	CASSLEGGGYTF	TGTGCCAGCAGCTTAGAAGGGGGTGGCTACACCTTC
TRBV3-1/TRBV3-2	TRBJ2-7	-	-	CASSRDSLRDSYEQYF	TGTGCCAGCAGCCGGGATTCGTTGCGGGACTCCTACGAGCAGTACTTC
TRBV10-3	TRBJ2-1	-	TRBD2	CAIGLAGGSEQFF	TGTGCCATCGGACTAGCGGGAGGGAGTGAGCAGTTCTTC
TRBV4-3	TRBJ2-5	-	-	CASSQGLGEETQYF	TGCGCCAGCAGCCAAGGGTTGGGCGAAGAGACCCAGTACTTC
TRBV30	TRBJ1-5	few	-	CAWSSGMSQHF	TGTGCCTGGAGTTCCGGGATGTCCCAGCATTTT
TRBV7-2	TRBJ2-1	-	-	CASSSHSVGSSYNEQFF	TGTGCCAGCAGCTCCCACTCGGTAGGGAGCTCCTACAATGAGCAGTTCTTC
TRBV5-4	TRBJ2-6	-	TRBD1	CASSVRDSLSGANVLTF	TGTGCCAGCAGCGTCCGGGACAGCCTCTCTGGGGCCAACGTCCTGACTTTC
TRBV29-1	TRBJ2-7	once	-	CSVEAGQNYEQYF	TGCAGCGTTGAAGCGGGACAAAACTACGAGCAGTACTTC